The following is a T cell receptor (beta chain) sequence with its context. Its antigen is unknown. Trimming removed 4 bases from V and 8 bases from J; junction bases left unmatched: 4. The CDR3 is 13 residues long. The germline V gene has CDR1 MDHEN and CDR2 SYDVKM. This sample is drawn from a study of cytomegalovirus exposure and HLA in healthy donors. As for the study in general: An early release of data contained 75 million to 100 million unique TCRs, which came from HLA-typed donors.

Regarding donors, all were healthy bone marrow donors. Study observations and caveats: It was around 160 TCR beta chains that were listed as cytomegalovirus-associated. TCR beta V segments were, for the most part, productive about 87% or about 30% of the time in an earlier analysis.

PCR primers comprised 60 Vbeta and 13 Jbeta primers. Here immunoSEQ multiplex PCR was the method, and the copy in TCRdb shows in-frame clones only, minus some. The sample holds 75,000 to 100,000 clones, about 83% seen once. The clonotype originates from a man aged 55 to 70 in good health and CMV-seropositive. Sequences were obtained from PBMCs. This chain uses TRBV28 with TRBJ2-4; 8 nucleotides match TRBD2. CDR3 coding DNA: TGTGCCAGCAGTTCGGGGGGGCGGGACATTCAGTACTTC. Amino acids: CASSSGGRDIQYF.